This entry concerns a single T cell receptor beta chain. Antigen unknown. This record comes from a study of T cell repertoires in cytomegalovirus infection. About the research overall: HLA-B-restricted CMV epitopes that are well studied were used alongside recently identified HLA-C-restricted ones.

Trimming pared 5 bases from V and 0 bases from J, leaving 16 bases between. CDR3 length: 16 residues. The germline CDR1 and CDR2 sequences are SGHVS and FNYEAQ. Using its own MiXCR run on the reads, TCRdb lists one record per CDR3 protein. The sample has under 150,000 distinct CDR3 sequences, over 25% seen once. General study points: The ex vivo response was dominated by HLA-C-restricted CMV-specific TCR beta clonotypes.

The sequenced sample was CD8+ T cells from cultured PBMCs, obtained from culture after CMV antigen stimulation. This receptor was identified in a human donor in good health (CMV status not recorded). Some clones in this sample may be carry-over from other donors' samples. The chain employs TRBV7-6 and TRBJ2-5; TRBD2 might be the D (7 bases). CDR3 protein: CASSPGGGGYQETQYF. The CDR3 nucleotides read TGTGCCAGCAGCCCCGGAGGCGGGGGCTACCAAGAGACCCAGTACTTC.